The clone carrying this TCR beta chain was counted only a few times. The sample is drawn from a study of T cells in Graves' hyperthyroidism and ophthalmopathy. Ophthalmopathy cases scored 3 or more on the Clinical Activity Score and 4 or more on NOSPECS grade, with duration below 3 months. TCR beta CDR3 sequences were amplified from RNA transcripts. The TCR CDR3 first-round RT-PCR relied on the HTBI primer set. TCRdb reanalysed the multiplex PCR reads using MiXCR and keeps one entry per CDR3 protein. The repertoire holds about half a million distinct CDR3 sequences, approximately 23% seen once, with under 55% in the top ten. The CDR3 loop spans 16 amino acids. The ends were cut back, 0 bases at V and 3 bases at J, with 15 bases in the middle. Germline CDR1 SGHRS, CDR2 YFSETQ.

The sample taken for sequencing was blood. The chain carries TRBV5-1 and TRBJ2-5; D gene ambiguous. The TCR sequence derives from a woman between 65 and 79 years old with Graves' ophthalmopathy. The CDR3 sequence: CASSLGLAPNEETQYF. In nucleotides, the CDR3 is TGCGCCAGCAGCTTGGGGTTAGCCCCAAACGAAGAGACCCAGTACTTC.